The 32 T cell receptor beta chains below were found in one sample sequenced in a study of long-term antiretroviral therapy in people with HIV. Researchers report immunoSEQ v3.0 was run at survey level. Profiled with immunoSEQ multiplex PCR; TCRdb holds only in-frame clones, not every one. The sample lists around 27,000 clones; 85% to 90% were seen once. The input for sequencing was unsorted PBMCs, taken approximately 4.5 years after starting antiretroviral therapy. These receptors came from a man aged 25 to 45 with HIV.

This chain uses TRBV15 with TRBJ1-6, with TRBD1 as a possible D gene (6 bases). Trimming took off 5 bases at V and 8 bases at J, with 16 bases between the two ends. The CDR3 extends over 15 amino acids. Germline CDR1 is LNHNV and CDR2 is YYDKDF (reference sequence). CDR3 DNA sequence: TGTGCCACCAGCCCCCAGGGGAGGGGAGATTCACCCCTCCACTTT. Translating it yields CATSPQGRGDSPLHF.

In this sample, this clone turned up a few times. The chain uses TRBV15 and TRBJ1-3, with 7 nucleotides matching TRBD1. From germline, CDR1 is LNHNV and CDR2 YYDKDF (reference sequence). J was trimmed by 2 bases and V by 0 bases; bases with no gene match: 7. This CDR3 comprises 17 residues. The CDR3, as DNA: TGTGCCACCAGCAGAGATGAGACAGGGCCTCCTGGAAACACCATATATTTT. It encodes CATSRDETGPPGNTIYF. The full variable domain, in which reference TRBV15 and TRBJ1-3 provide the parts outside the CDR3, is DAMVIQNPRYQVTQFGKPVTLSCSQTLNHNVMYWYQQKSSQAPKLLFHYYDKDFNNEADTPDNFQSRRPNTSFCFLDIRSPGLGDTAMYLCATSRDETGPPGNTIYFGEGSWLTVV.

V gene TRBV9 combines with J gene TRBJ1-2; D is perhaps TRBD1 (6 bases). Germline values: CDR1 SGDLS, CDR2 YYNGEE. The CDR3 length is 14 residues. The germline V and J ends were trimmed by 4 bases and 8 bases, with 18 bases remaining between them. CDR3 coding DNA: TGTGCCAGCAGCCCCGATCGGGGGCCAGGCGGCTACACCTTC. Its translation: CASSPDRGPGGYTF.

CDR3 amino acids: CASSTRLAGVGLFF. The DNA of the CDR3 is TGTGCCAGCAGCACTCGACTAGCGGGAGTAGGACTGTTCTTC. V is TRBV4-2 and J is TRBJ2-1, with 12 bases that match TRBD2. J was trimmed by 15 bases and V by 5 bases; bases with no gene match: 11. The CDR3 has 14 amino acids. Per germline, CDR1 LGHNA and CDR2 YNFKEQ.

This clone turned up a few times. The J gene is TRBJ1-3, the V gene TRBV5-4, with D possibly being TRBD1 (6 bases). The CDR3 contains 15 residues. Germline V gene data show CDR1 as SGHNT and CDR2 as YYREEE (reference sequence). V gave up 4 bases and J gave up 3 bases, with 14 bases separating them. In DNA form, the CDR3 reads TGTGCCAGCAGCGCGGACAGAGGTCTTGGAAACACCATATATTTT. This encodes CASSADRGLGNTIYF.

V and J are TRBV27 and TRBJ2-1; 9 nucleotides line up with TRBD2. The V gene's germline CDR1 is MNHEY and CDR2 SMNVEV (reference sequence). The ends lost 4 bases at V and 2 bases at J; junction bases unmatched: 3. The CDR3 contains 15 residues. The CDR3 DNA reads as TGTGCCAGCAGTTATAGCGGGAGTGCCTACAATGAGCAGTTCTTC. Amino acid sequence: CASSYSGSAYNEQFF.

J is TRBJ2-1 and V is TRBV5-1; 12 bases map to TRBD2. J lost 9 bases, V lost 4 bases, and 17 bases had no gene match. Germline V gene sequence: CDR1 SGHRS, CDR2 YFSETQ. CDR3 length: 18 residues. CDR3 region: CASSQLRRTSGNYVEQFF. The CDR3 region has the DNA TGCGCCAGCAGCCAATTACGGCGGACTAGCGGGAATTATGTTGAGCAGTTCTTC.

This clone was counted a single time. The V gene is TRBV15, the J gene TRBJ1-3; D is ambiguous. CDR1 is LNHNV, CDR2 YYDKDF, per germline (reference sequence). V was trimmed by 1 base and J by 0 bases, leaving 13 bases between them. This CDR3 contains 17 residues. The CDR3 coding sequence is TGTGCCACCAGCAGAGTCCGATTCGGTAGCTCTGGAAACACCATATATTTT. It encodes CATSRVRFGSSGNTIYF.

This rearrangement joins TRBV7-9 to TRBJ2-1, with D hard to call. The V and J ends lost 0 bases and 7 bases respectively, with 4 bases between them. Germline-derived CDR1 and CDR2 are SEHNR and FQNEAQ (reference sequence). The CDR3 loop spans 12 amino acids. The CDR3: CASSLALNEQFF. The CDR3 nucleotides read TGTGCCAGCAGCTTAGCCCTGAATGAGCAGTTCTTC. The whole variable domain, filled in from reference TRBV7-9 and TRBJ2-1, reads DTGVSQNPRHKITKRGQNVTFRCDPISEHNRLYWYRQTLGQGPEFLTYFQNEAQLEKSRLLSDRFSAERPKGSFSTLEIQRTEQGDSAMYLCASSLALNEQFFGPGTRLTVL.

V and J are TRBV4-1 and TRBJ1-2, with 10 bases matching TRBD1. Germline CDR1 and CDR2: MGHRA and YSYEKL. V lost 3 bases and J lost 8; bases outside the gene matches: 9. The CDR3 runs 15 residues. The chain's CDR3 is CASSHPGQGRKGYTF. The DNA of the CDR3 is TGCGCCAGCAGCCATCCGGGACAGGGGAGGAAAGGCTACACCTTC.

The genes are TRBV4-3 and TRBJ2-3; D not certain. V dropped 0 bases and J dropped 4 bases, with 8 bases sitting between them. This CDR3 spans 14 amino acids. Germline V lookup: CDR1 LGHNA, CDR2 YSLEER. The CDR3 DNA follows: TGCGCCAGCAGCCAAGATGGGTTCCCAGATACGCAGTATTTT. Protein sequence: CASSQDGFPDTQYF.

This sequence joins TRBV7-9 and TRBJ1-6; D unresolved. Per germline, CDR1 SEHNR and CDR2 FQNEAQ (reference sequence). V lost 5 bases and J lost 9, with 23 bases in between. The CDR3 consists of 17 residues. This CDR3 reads CASSLLPHRGSSSPLHF. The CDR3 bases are TGTGCCAGCAGCCTCCTCCCCCACCGAGGGTCGAGTTCACCCCTCCACTTT.

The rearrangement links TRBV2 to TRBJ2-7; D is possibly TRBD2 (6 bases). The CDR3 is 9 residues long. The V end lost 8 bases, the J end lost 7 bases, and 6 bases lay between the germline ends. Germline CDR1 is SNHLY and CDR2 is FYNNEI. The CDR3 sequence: CASGGEQYF. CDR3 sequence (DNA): TGTGCCAGCGGGGGGGAGCAGTACTTC.

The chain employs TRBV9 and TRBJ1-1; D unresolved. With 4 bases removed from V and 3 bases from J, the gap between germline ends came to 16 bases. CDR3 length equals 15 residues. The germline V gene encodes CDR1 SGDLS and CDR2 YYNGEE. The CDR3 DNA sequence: TGTGCCAGCAGCTCACTCACTTCAGGCGACACTGAAGCTTTCTTT. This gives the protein CASSSLTSGDTEAFF. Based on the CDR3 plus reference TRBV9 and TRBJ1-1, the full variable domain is DSGVTQTPKHLITATGQRVTLRCSPRSGDLSVYWYQQSLDQGLQFLIQYYNGEERAKGNILERFSAQQFPDLHSELNLSSLELGDSALYFCASSSLTSGDTEAFFGQGTRLTVV.

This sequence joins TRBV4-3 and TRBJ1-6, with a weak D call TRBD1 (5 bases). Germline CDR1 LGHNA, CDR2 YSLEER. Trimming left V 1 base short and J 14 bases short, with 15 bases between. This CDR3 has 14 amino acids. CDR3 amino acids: CASSQGPGVGALHF. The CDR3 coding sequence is TGCGCCAGCAGCCAAGGCCCGGGGGTTGGGGCCCTCCACTTT.

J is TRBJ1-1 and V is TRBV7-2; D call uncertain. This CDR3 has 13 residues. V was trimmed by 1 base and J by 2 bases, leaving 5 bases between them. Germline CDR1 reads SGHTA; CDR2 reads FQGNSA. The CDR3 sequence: CASSLELNTEAFF. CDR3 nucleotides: TGTGCCAGCAGCTTAGAGTTAAACACTGAAGCTTTCTTT.

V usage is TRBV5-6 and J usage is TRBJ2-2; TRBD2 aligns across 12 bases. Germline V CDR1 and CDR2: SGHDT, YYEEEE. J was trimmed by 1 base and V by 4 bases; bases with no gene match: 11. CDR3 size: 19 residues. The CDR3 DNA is TGTGCCAGCAGCACCCGACTAGCGGGAGCATTTGTGAACACCGGGGAGCTGTTTTTT. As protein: CASSTRLAGAFVNTGELFF.

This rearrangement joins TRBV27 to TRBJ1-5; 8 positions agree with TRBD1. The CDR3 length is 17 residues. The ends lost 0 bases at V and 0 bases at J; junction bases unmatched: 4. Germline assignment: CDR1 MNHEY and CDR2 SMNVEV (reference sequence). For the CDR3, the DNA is TGTGCCAGCAGTTTATCAGGACAGGGAGGTAGCAATCAGCCCCAGCATTTT. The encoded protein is CASSLSGQGGSNQPQHF.

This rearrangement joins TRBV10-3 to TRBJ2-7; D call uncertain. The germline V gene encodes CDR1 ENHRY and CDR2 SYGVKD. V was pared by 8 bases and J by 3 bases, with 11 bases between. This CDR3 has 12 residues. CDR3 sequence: CAISGQDYEQYF. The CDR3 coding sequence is TGTGCCATCTCTGGGCAGGACTACGAGCAGTACTTC.

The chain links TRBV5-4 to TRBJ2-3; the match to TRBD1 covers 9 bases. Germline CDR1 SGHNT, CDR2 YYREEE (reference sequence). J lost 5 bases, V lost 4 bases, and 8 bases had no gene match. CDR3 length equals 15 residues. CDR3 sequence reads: CASSPSTGGIDTQYF. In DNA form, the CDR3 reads TGTGCCAGCAGCCCCTCCACAGGGGGCATAGATACGCAGTATTTT.

Here the CDR3 DNA reads TGTGCCAGCAGTTACTCCTGGGAGGGTGAAAAACTGTTTTTT. This encodes CASSYSWEGEKLFF. V is TRBV6-5 and J is TRBJ1-4; D gene unclear. The CDR3 has 14 amino acids. Germline CDR1 is MNHEY and CDR2 is SVGAGI. The V gene lost 0 bases and the J gene lost 7 bases, with 9 bases spanning the gap.

CDR3 residues: CASSASGAVSEQYF. The CDR3 nucleotides read TGTGCCAGCAGTGCATCGGGGGCGGTTTCCGAGCAGTACTTC. V usage is TRBV6-6 and J usage is TRBJ2-7; perhaps D is TRBD1 or TRBD2 (6 bases each). This CDR3 has 14 residues. V lost 5 bases and J lost 6, with 17 bases in between. Per germline, CDR1 MNHNY and CDR2 SVGAGI (reference sequence).

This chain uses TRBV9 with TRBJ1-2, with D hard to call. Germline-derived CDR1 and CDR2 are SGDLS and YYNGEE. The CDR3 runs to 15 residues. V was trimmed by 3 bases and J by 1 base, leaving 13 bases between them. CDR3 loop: CASSAPSNYNYGYTF. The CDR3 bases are TGTGCCAGCAGCGCCCCCAGCAACTATAACTATGGCTACACCTTC.

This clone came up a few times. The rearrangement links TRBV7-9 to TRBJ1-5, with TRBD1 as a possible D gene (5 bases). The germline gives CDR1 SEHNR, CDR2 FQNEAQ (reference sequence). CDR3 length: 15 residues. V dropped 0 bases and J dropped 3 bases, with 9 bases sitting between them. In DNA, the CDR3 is TGTGCCAGCAGCTTAGCATGGGGGAACAATCAGCCCCAGCATTTT. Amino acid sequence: CASSLAWGNNQPQHF.

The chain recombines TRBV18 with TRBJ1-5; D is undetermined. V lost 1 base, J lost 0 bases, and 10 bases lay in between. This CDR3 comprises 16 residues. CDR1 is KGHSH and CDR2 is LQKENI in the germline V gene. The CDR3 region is CASSPQGGYSNQPQHF. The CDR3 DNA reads TGTGCCAGCTCACCACAGGGTGGATATAGCAATCAGCCCCAGCATTTT.

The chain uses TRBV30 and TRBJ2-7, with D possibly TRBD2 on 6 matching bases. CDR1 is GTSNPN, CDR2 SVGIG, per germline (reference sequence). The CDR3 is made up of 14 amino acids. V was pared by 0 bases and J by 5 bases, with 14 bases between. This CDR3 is CAWSVFGTGDEQYF. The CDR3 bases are TGTGCCTGGAGTGTATTCGGGACTGGCGACGAGCAGTACTTC.

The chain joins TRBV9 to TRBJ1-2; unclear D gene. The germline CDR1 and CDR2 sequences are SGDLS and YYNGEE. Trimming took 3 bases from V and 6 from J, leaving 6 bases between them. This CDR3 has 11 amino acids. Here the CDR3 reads CASSATDGYTF. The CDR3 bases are TGTGCCAGCAGCGCAACGGATGGCTACACCTTC. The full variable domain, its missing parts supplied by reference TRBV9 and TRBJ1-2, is DSGVTQTPKHLITATGQRVTLRCSPRSGDLSVYWYQQSLDQGLQFLIQYYNGEERAKGNILERFSAQQFPDLHSELNLSSLELGDSALYFCASSATDGYTFGSGTRLTVV.

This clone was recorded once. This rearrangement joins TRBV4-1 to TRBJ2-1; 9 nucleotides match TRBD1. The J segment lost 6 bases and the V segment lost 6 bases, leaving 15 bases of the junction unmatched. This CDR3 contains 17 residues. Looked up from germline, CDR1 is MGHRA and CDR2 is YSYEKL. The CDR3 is CASSWDRDSAQTNEQFF. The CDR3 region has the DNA TGCGCCAGCAGTTGGGACAGGGACAGCGCCCAGACCAATGAGCAGTTCTTC.

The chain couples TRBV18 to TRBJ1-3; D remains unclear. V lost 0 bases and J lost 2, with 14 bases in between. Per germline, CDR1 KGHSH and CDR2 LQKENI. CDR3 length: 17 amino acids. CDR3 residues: CASSPPPVNSPGNTIYF. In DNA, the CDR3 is TGTGCCAGCTCACCACCGCCCGTAAACAGTCCTGGAAACACCATATATTTT.

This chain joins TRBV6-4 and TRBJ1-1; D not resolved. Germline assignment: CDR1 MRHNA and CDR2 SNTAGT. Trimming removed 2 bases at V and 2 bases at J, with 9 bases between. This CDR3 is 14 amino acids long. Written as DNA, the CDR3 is TGTGCCAGCAGTGACAGGGCAGATAACACTGAAGCTTTCTTT. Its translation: CASSDRADNTEAFF.

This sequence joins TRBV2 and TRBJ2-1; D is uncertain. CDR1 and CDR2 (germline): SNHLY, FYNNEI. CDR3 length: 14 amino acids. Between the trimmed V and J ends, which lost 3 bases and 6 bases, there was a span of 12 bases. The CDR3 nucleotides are TGTGCCAGCAGTGATTCCCGGCCCGGCAATGAGCAGTTCTTC. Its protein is CASSDSRPGNEQFF.

CDR3 in amino acids: CASSYSETGTNYGYTF. The CDR3 DNA is TGTGCCAGCAGTTACTCTGAGACGGGGACTAACTATGGCTACACCTTC. The V call is TRBV6-6, the J call TRBJ1-2; D remains ambiguous. CDR1 and CDR2 from the germline V gene are MNHNY and SVGAGI (reference sequence). The length of the CDR3 is 16 residues. V lost 0 bases and J 0 bases, leaving 11 bases between the germline ends.